The TCR beta chain under discussion was sequenced for a study of persistence of HIV-infected CD4 T cells. Findings and caveats of the study: Within sorted populations, more oligoclonal TCRs accompanied more oligoclonal proviruses.

Turning to this clone: Its antigen is not known.

V was pared by 3 bases and J by 3 bases, with 11 bases between. This CDR3 is built from 14 residues. Germline loops: CDR1 KGHSH, CDR2 LQKENI. The stimulus was lysate of CMV-infected fibroblasts, around 9.3 ug/mL. CD40L-negative CD69-negative CD45RO-high memory CD4+ T cells were sorted as populations depleted of antigen-responding cells. The libraries were made with immunoSEQ version 4 in survey mode. Each sample used up to about 1 ug genomic DNA diluted to around 10 ng/uL. Assay used: immunoSEQ multiplex PCR; TCRdb lists only in-frame clones, some missing. The data hold fewer than 40,000 clones, with over 80% observed a single time.

This receptor was identified in an adult woman with HIV who was CMV-seropositive. Sample: CD4+ T cells sorted from PBMCs after approximately 19-hour stimulation, taken from a patient who received antiretroviral therapy. The V gene is TRBV18, the J gene TRBJ1-1; weak D call: TRBD1 (5 bases). The CDR3: CASSPLGGDTEAFF. The DNA of the CDR3 is TGTGCCAGCTCACCGCTGGGGGGGGACACTGAAGCTTTCTTT.